This is a list of T cell receptor beta chains from one sample in a study of cytomegalovirus exposure and HLA in healthy donors. Using immunoSEQ multiplex PCR, the repertoire was profiled, and TCRdb retains in-frame clones only, with some absent. The profile covers 95,000 to 100,000 clones, with 65% to 75% appearing a single time and under 2% taken by the ten largest. The specimen was PBMCs. The receptors come from a woman between 40 and 55 years old in good health and CMV-seronegative. The conserved cysteine and the conserved F or W are not part of the CDR3 here. A D gene is named only where the DNA matches it firmly.

d_call,v_call,j_call,cdr3_aa
TRBD2,TRBV9,TRBJ2-3,ASSVPTGGGTDTQY
NA,TRBV14,TRBJ2-5,ASSQDLRGTLKETQY
TRBD2,TRBV7-7,TRBJ2-3,ASSPRLAGGTDTQY
NA,TRBV5-1,TRBJ2-2,ASSFAGGNTGELF
NA,TRBV6-6,TRBJ2-7,ASSSGVFLSYEQY
TRBD2,TRBV6-5,TRBJ2-1,ASSELALNEQF
NA,TRBV5-6,TRBJ2-2,ASNIRGSGELF
TRBD1,TRBV7-2,TRBJ1-4,ASSSMVGGGAKLF
NA,TRBV2,TRBJ1-5,ASSETGTRRQPQH
NA,TRBV27,TRBJ2-7,ASSVGTGFYEQY
TRBD2,TRBV9,TRBJ2-3,ASSPRASGGSVTDTQY
NA,TRBV5-1,TRBJ2-2,ASSLVQGGTGELF
TRBD2,TRBV2,TRBJ2-5,ASSEGWVAGGLETQY
NA,TRBV6-4,TRBJ2-7,ASKGRQALYEQY
NA,TRBV4-1,TRBJ2-5,ASSQEPTLRETQY
NA,TRBV10-2,TRBJ1-3,ASSADSPGTNTIY
NA,TRBV19,TRBJ1-5,ASSIVTPDQPQH
TRBD2,TRBV2,TRBJ2-3,ASSQREQY
NA,TRBV10-3,TRBJ1-5,AISESTGNQPQH
TRBD2,TRBV11-1,TRBJ2-1,ASRGESSYNEQF